Following are 19 T cell receptor beta chains from one sample sequenced in a study of radiation and T cells in renal cell carcinoma. Profiled with immunoSEQ multiplex PCR; TCRdb holds only in-frame clones, not every one. The sample has fewer than 6,500 clones; about 63% are singletons. Treatment: treatment-naive control, cytoreductive nephrectomy. The sample consisted of tumor tissue, taken from a patient whose treatment was nephrectomy without radiotherapy. The origin of the receptors is a human donor with renal cell carcinoma.

In this sample, this clone is large. The chain is built from TRBV12-2 and TRBJ1-1. TRBV12-2 is flagged as a pseudogene. The CDR3 spans 15 residues. DNA of the CDR3: TGTGCAAGTCGCTTAGTTACCGGAGGGAACACTGAAGCTTTCTTT. Its protein product is CASRLVTGGNTEAFF.

This clone was picked up a small number of times. The chain combines TRBV4-2 with TRBJ2-6, with 7 positions matching TRBD2. Looked up from germline, CDR1 is LGHNA and CDR2 is YNFKEQ. The V segment lost 6 bases and the J segment 0 bases; nucleotides outside the gene matches: 5. This CDR3 spans 16 amino acids. The CDR3 sequence: CASSRERDSGANVLTF. CDR3 nucleotide sequence: TGTGCCAGCAGTCGGGAGCGGGACTCTGGGGCCAACGTCCTGACTTTC.

J is TRBJ2-1 and V is TRBV7-2; D might be TRBD1 (6 bases). V lost 1 base and J 8 bases, leaving 18 bases between the germline ends. The CDR3 has 16 residues. CDR1 is SGHTA and CDR2 is FQGNSA in the germline V gene. CDR3: CASSLETGQQIHEQFF. CDR3 DNA sequence: TGTGCCAGCAGCTTAGAGACAGGCCAACAGATCCATGAGCAGTTCTTC.

The chain has TRBV27 and TRBJ2-7, with D perhaps matching TRBD1 (5 bases). This CDR3 spans 15 amino acids. From germline, CDR1 is MNHEY and CDR2 SMNVEV (reference sequence). V was shortened by 6 bases and J by 1 base, with 16 bases between the two germline ends. Here the CDR3 reads CASSPTGGVSYEQYF. The CDR3, as DNA: TGTGCCAGCAGCCCTACAGGCGGAGTTTCCTACGAGCAGTACTTC.

The chain couples TRBV5-6 to TRBJ1-2; no definite D call. Germline V gene lookup returns CDR1 SGHDT and CDR2 YYEEEE. The V end was cut by 2 bases, the J end by 2 bases, with 7 bases between. This CDR3 contains 13 residues. The CDR3 nucleotides read TGTGCCAGCAGCTTAGGCGGGAACTATGGCTACACCTTC. Its protein product is CASSLGGNYGYTF.

This clone was recorded only once. This chain links TRBV6-1 with TRBJ2-1, with no clear D. The V gene lost 6 bases and the J gene lost 7 bases, with 16 bases spanning the gap. The CDR3 is 14 residues long. Germline V gene lookup returns CDR1 MNHNS and CDR2 SASEGT. CDR3: CASRVGGVKNEQFF. CDR3 DNA: TGTGCCAGCAGAGTCGGTGGAGTGAAGAATGAGCAGTTCTTC.

This clone ranks as large. The chain links TRBV28 to TRBJ1-1, with D possibly being TRBD1 (5 bases). With 1 base removed from V and 7 bases from J, the gap between germline ends came to 7 bases. This CDR3 comprises 12 residues. The germline V gene has CDR1 MDHEN and CDR2 SYDVKM. The CDR3 bases are TGTGCCAGCAGTTTATATACAGGTGAAGCTTTCTTT. This sequence encodes CASSLYTGEAFF.

This clone occurred a few times. CDR3 sequence: CASSYGLNTEAFF. The CDR3 coding sequence is TGTGCCAGCAGTTACGGACTGAACACTGAAGCTTTCTTT. This chain joins TRBV27 and TRBJ1-1; D is uncertain. Trimming took 4 bases from V and 0 from J, leaving 6 bases between them. The germline CDR1 and CDR2 sequences are MNHEY and SMNVEV (reference sequence). CDR3 length equals 13 residues.

The table lists this clone with a count of one. The chain recombines TRBV5-1 with TRBJ2-1, with D unclear. V was pared by 3 bases and J by 4 bases, with 23 bases between. This CDR3 has 18 residues. Germline assignment: CDR1 SGHRS and CDR2 YFSETQ. DNA of the CDR3: TGCGCCAGCAGCTCCGTACCTAACCCTTTAGCTTCATACAATGAGCAGTTCTTC. Translated: CASSSVPNPLASYNEQFF.

The chain links TRBV11-2 to TRBJ1-1; possible D gene TRBD1, 5 bases. This CDR3 spans 14 amino acids. CDR1 and CDR2 (germline): SGHAT, FQNNGV. V was pared by 6 bases and J by 2 bases, with 13 bases between. The chain's CDR3 is CASSLRQYNTEAFF. The CDR3 coding sequence is TGTGCCAGCAGTCTTAGACAGTATAACACTGAAGCTTTCTTT.

V gene TRBV5-6 combines with J gene TRBJ1-4; the D is unclear. Trimming stripped 0 bases from V and 8 bases from J, with 14 bases between. The CDR3 runs to 15 residues. Germline CDR1 reads SGHDT; CDR2 reads YYEEEE. This CDR3 is CASSLARQSKEKLFF. The CDR3 DNA is TGTGCCAGCAGCTTGGCCAGGCAGTCCAAAGAAAAACTGTTTTTT.

V is TRBV6-6 and J is TRBJ1-1; the D gene is possibly TRBD1 (5 bases). This CDR3 has 16 residues. Germline loops: CDR1 MNHNY, CDR2 SVGAGI (reference sequence). V dropped 8 bases and J dropped 1 base, with 20 bases sitting between them. The DNA of the CDR3 is TGTGCCAGCCGAACCCTTAGGACACCCCAGAACACTGAAGCTTTCTTT. This sequence encodes CASRTLRTPQNTEAFF.

The CDR3 nucleotides are TGTGCCTGGAGCCTACAGGGAGCAATGAACACTGAAGCTTTCTTT. Residues: CAWSLQGAMNTEAFF. The rearrangement joins TRBV30 to TRBJ1-1, with D possibly TRBD1 on 6 matching bases. Per germline, CDR1 GTSNPN and CDR2 SVGIG (reference sequence). This CDR3 comprises 15 residues. The V end lost 3 bases, the J end lost 0 bases, and 14 bases lay between the germline ends. The full variable domain, with the rest looked up from reference TRBV30 and TRBJ1-1, is SQTIHQWPATLVQPVGSPLSLECTVEGTSNPNLYWYRQAAGRGLQLLFYSVGIGQISSEVPQNLSASRPQDRQFILSSKKLLLSDSGFYLCAWSLQGAMNTEAFFGQGTRLTVV.

As DNA, the CDR3 is TGTGCCAGAAGCTTTATCAGACTAGCGGGCTCTCCAAGACTCCGTGGAGTCTGCACCGGGGAGCTGTTTTTT. Protein: CARSFIRLAGSPRLRGVCTGELFF. V and J are TRBV5-3 and TRBJ2-2, with TRBD2 matching 10 bases. TRBV5-3 carries the ORF label, with uncertain function. This CDR3 comprises 24 residues. V shed 2 bases and J 4 bases; nucleotides not matched to a gene: 29.

The sample holds a few counts of this clone. The chain joins TRBV28 to TRBJ1-2; no firm D call. Germline loops: CDR1 MDHEN, CDR2 SYDVKM. Trimming cost V 2 bases and J 6 bases, with 16 bases left between them. The CDR3 runs 15 residues. DNA of the CDR3: TGTGCCAGCAGTTTACTGGCAGCATCCAACCATGGCTACACCTTC. Its protein is CASSLLAASNHGYTF.

This rearrangement joins TRBV7-2 to TRBJ2-2; D may be TRBD2 (6 bases). The germline gives CDR1 SGHTA, CDR2 FQGNSA. Trimming cost V 3 bases and J 8 bases, with 16 bases left between them. The CDR3 runs to 15 residues. This chain's CDR3 is CASSLGHRAGGELFF. The CDR3 nucleotides are TGTGCCAGCAGCTTGGGCCACCGGGCGGGAGGGGAGCTGTTTTTT. The full variable domain, rest sourced from reference TRBV7-2 and TRBJ2-2, is GAGVSQSPSNKVTEKGKDVELRCDPISGHTALYWYRQSLGQGLEFLIYFQGNSAPDKSGLPSDRFSAERTGGSVSTLTIQRTQQEDSAVYLCASSLGHRAGGELFFGEGSRLTVL.

The chain carries TRBV7-9 and TRBJ2-3, with 10 bases matching TRBD1. Germline CDR1 reads SEHNR; CDR2 reads FQNEAQ (reference sequence). The CDR3 loop spans 19 amino acids. The V gene end was trimmed by 1 base and the J gene end by 6 bases; junction bases not matched to a gene: 16. The CDR3: CASSLGDRGRATWVDTQYF. The CDR3 nucleotides read TGTGCCAGCAGCTTAGGAGACAGGGGGCGAGCAACTTGGGTGGATACGCAGTATTTT.

The chain couples TRBV27 to TRBJ2-5; no firm D call. Trimming removed 3 bases at V and 2 bases at J, with 10 bases between. This CDR3 is built from 14 residues. Germline CDR1 and CDR2: MNHEY and SMNVEV (reference sequence). CDR3 DNA: TGTGCCAGCAGTTTTGCTTATAGACAAGAGACCCAGTACTTC. Its translation: CASSFAYRQETQYF.

J is TRBJ2-7 and V is TRBV23-1; D call uncertain. TRBV23-1 is known as an ORF, though its function is uncertain. CDR3 length: 12 amino acids. V lost 1 base to trimming and J lost 3 bases, with 4 bases between them. The CDR3 region is CASSQCDYEQYF. CDR3 nucleotide sequence: TGCGCCAGCAGTCAATGTGACTACGAGCAGTACTTC.